This T cell receptor beta chain was recorded in a study of OX40 agonist ivuxolimab in advanced cancers. Study-wide findings and caveats: Low normalized T-cell clonal expansion was additionally recorded for some nonresponders.

TCRdb's table, derived via immunoSEQ multiplex PCR, lists solely in-frame clones and lacks some. The sample includes roughly 46,000 clones, roughly 91% seen only once; the top ten take just under 5%. CDR1 is MNHEY, CDR2 SMNVEV, per germline (reference sequence). Between the trimmed V and J ends, which lost 5 bases and 2 bases, there was a span of 10 bases. This CDR3 comprises 14 residues. As concerns this clone: The antigen remains undetermined.

This receptor was identified in an adult with an advanced solid tumor such as melanoma, head and neck, liver or kidney cancer. The sequencing here drew on CD4+ or CD8+ T cells sorted from blood, taken in a trial of the OX40 agonist ivuxolimab. V usage is TRBV27 and J usage is TRBJ1-5; D is unclear. This chain's CDR3 is CASSPGVGNQPQHF. The CDR3 DNA follows: TGTGCCAGCAGTCCCGGGGTTGGCAATCAGCCCCAGCATTTT.